This T cell receptor beta chain was captured by sequencing in a study of T-cell reconstitution after alpha-beta-depleted transplantation in children. Preparation of the TCRbeta library used unique molecular identifiers. MiXCR, applied by TCRdb to the PCR reads, yields one record per CDR3 protein. The sample holds a few hundred thousand distinct CDR3 sequences, roughly 11% seen once. This clonotype was picked up many times. This CDR3 contains 15 residues. Germline V gene lookup returns CDR1 SEHNR and CDR2 FQNEAQ (reference sequence). Trimming cost V 4 bases and J 2 bases, with 15 bases left between them.

The chain employs TRBV7-9 and TRBJ2-7; no clear D gene. Specimen: PBMCs, collected before TCRalphabeta/CD19-depleted stem cell transplant. This TCR came from a child less than two years old with acute myeloid leukemia, due to receive a stem cell transplant. For the CDR3, the DNA is TGTGCCAGCAGCTCCTCGTTGGAGTACGCCTACGAGCAGTACTTC. This codes for CASSSSLEYAYEQYF.